The 20 T cell receptor beta chains below all came from one sample that was sequenced in a study of cytomegalovirus exposure and HLA in healthy donors. PCR amplification relied on 60 Vbeta primers (plus 13 Jbeta primers). The method was immunoSEQ multiplex PCR; TCRdb's version includes in-frame clones alone and lacks a portion of them. Seen here are around 150,000 clones, about 74% observed once, and the top ten hold 2% to 2.5%. The specimen was PBMCs. The source is a young man in good health and CMV-seronegative.

The chain uses TRBV27 and TRBJ1-5; no reliable D call. The CDR3 extends over 17 amino acids. Trimming removed 5 bases from V and 4 bases from J, with 21 bases in between. Germline V gene sequence: CDR1 MNHEY, CDR2 SMNVEV (reference sequence). The CDR3 protein is CASSLTYGPYRNQPQHF. The CDR3 DNA reads as TGTGCCAGCAGTCTAACATATGGGCCCTACCGTAATCAGCCCCAGCATTTT.

This sequence joins TRBV18 and TRBJ2-5; 9 nucleotides line up with TRBD1. The CDR3 runs 15 residues. Germline V gene lookup returns CDR1 KGHSH and CDR2 LQKENI. J was trimmed by 2 bases and V by 3 bases; bases with no gene match: 4. CDR3 coding DNA: TGTGCCAGCTCACCTGGGACAGGGAGGCAAGAGACCCAGTACTTC. Translating gives CASSPGTGRQETQYF.

The J gene is TRBJ1-2, the V gene TRBV13, with TRBD1 as a possible D gene (5 bases). V was trimmed by 7 bases and J by 2 bases, leaving 11 bases between them. The CDR3 is 13 amino acids. Germline CDR1 is PRHDT and CDR2 is FYEKMQ (reference sequence). CDR3 coding DNA: TGTGCCAGCACCCAGGGTAGAAACTATGGCTACACCTTC. Amino acids: CASTQGRNYGYTF.

The chain is built from TRBV10-3 and TRBJ2-7; 12 nucleotides agree with TRBD2. The ends lost 6 bases at V and 3 bases at J; junction bases unmatched: 6. The CDR3 runs to 15 residues. CDR1 and CDR2 (germline): ENHRY, SYGVKD. DNA for the CDR3: TGTGCCATCAGGGACGGACTAGCGGGAAACTACGAGCAGTACTTC. Protein: CAIRDGLAGNYEQYF.

The genes are TRBV5-1 and TRBJ2-5, with 7 bases matching TRBD1. The CDR3 is 14 amino acids. Germline CDR1 SGHRS, CDR2 YFSETQ. V dropped 5 bases and J dropped 4; count of bases not matched to a gene: 8. Written as DNA, the CDR3 is TGCGCCAGCAGTCTTCGACAGGGCGGAGAGACCCAGTACTTC. It yields the protein CASSLRQGGETQYF.

This clone occurred a few times. This chain uses TRBV10-1 with TRBJ2-5; 10 nucleotides agree with TRBD1. The CDR3 has 14 residues. The trim removed 3 bases at V and 4 bases at J, leaving 2 bases unmatched. Germline-derived CDR1 and CDR2 are WNHNN and SYGVQD (reference sequence). CDR3 sequence reads: CASSDGQGVETQYF. CDR3 DNA sequence: TGCGCCAGCAGTGACGGACAGGGGGTAGAGACCCAGTACTTC.

This clone was picked up a small number of times. The gene calls are TRBV2 and TRBJ2-3; 7 bases are shared with TRBD1. The CDR3 is 17 residues long. V was clipped by 2 bases and J by 1 base; unmatched bases: 9. Looked up from germline, CDR1 is SNHLY and CDR2 is FYNNEI. The CDR3 DNA sequence: TGTGCCAGCAGTGAACATCCCTTGGGACAGCGCACAGATACGCAGTATTTT. As protein: CASSEHPLGQRTDTQYF.

This clone appeared a few times. An end of the junction does not agree with germline; a read error may underlie this. The CDR3 sequence: CASSQGLAGYEQYF. DNA for the CDR3: TGTGCTAGCAGCCAAGGACTAGCGGGGTACGAGCAGTACTTC. V and J are TRBV7-7 and TRBJ2-7; 12 bases agree with TRBD2. The germline V gene has CDR1 SSHAT and CDR2 FNYEAQ (reference sequence). This CDR3 is 14 amino acids long.

This rearrangement joins TRBV28 to TRBJ2-7; D call uncertain. Germline CDR1 is MDHEN and CDR2 is SYDVKM. The CDR3 is 13 residues long. V lost 7 bases to trimming and J lost 0 bases, with 10 bases between them. Written as DNA, the CDR3 is TGTGCCAGCACAGAGACAAACTCCTACGAGCAGTACTTC. It yields the protein CASTETNSYEQYF.

This chain's CDR3 is CAISGLAGGTTGELFF. CDR3 nucleotide sequence: TGTGCCATCAGTGGACTGGCGGGAGGGACAACCGGGGAGCTGTTTTTT. This chain links TRBV10-3 with TRBJ2-2; TRBD2 aligns across 9 bases. The CDR3 is 16 residues long. The germline gives CDR1 ENHRY, CDR2 SYGVKD. The ends lost 4 bases at V and 5 bases at J; junction bases unmatched: 8.

The genes are TRBV5-1 and TRBJ2-5, with D maybe TRBD2 (5 bases). The V end was cut by 4 bases, the J end by 1 base, with 11 bases between. CDR3 length equals 14 residues. The germline CDR1 and CDR2 sequences are SGHRS and YFSETQ. The CDR3 bases are TGCGCCAGCAGCCGGACTGCCGCCCAAGAGACCCAGTACTTC. Translation gives CASSRTAAQETQYF.

The gene calls are TRBV29-1 and TRBJ1-2; the D gene is possibly TRBD1 (5 bases). Trimming removed 6 bases at V and 2 bases at J, with 7 bases between. The germline V gene encodes CDR1 SQVTM and CDR2 ANQGSEA. The CDR3 loop spans 11 amino acids. CDR3 sequence (DNA): TGCAGCGTGACAGAAAACTATGGCTACACCTTC. Amino acid sequence: CSVTENYGYTF. The full variable domain, with the rest looked up from reference TRBV29-1 and TRBJ1-2, is SAVISQKPSRDICQRGTSLTIQCQVDSQVTMMFWYRQQPGQSLTLIATANQGSEATYESGFVIDKFPISRPNLTFSTLTVSNMSPEDSSIYLCSVTENYGYTFGSGTRLTVV.

In this sample, this clone turned up a few times. This chain joins TRBV4-1 and TRBJ2-5; tentative D call: TRBD2 (7 bases). Looked up from germline, CDR1 is MGHRA and CDR2 is YSYEKL. The V end was cut by 2 bases, the J end by 5 bases, with 21 bases between. The CDR3 is 17 residues long. In DNA, the CDR3 is TGCGCCAGCAGCCAAACAGGAGGGGGGGGCTTTTCCGAGACCCAGTACTTC. Its protein is CASSQTGGGGFSETQYF.

This clone was seen once. This chain joins TRBV6-5 and TRBJ2-3; maybe TRBD1 (5 bases). CDR3 length: 15 residues. Germline assignment: CDR1 MNHEY and CDR2 SVGAGI. V lost 6 bases to trimming and J lost 4 bases, with 17 bases between them. CDR3 amino acids: CASRQAATIPDTQYF. CDR3 in DNA: TGTGCCAGCAGACAGGCAGCGACCATCCCAGATACGCAGTATTTT.

The genes are TRBV9 and TRBJ2-1; possibly TRBD1 for D (6 bases). Germline assignment: CDR1 SGDLS and CDR2 YYNGEE. The CDR3 covers 16 residues. Trimming pared 4 bases from V and 4 bases from J, leaving 18 bases between. CDR3 loop: CASSTDAQGTYNEQFF. Written as DNA, the CDR3 is TGTGCCAGCAGCACAGACGCACAGGGCACTTACAATGAGCAGTTCTTC.

This clone was seen a few times. This chain joins TRBV4-2 and TRBJ1-2; a weak D match, TRBD1 (5 bases). The germline V and J ends were trimmed by 1 base and 0 bases, with 9 bases remaining between them. Germline-derived CDR1 and CDR2 are LGHNA and YNFKEQ. This CDR3 region has 15 residues. In DNA, the CDR3 is TGTGCCAGCAGCCAAGGACAGTCAGCTAACTATGGCTACACCTTC. Translating gives CASSQGQSANYGYTF.

The rearrangement uses TRBV9 and TRBJ1-1; 9 positions agree with TRBD1. Germline CDR1 SGDLS, CDR2 YYNGEE. The V and J ends lost 4 bases and 2 bases, in that order; junction bases with no gene match: 9. The CDR3 sequence is 16 residues long. The CDR3 reads CASSTGQGRYNTEAFF. The CDR3 nucleotides read TGTGCCAGCAGCACCGGACAGGGGCGATATAACACTGAAGCTTTCTTT. Looking up the rest from reference TRBV9 and TRBJ1-1 gives the full variable domain: DSGVTQTPKHLITATGQRVTLRCSPRSGDLSVYWYQQSLDQGLQFLIQYYNGEERAKGNILERFSAQQFPDLHSELNLSSLELGDSALYFCASSTGQGRYNTEAFFGQGTRLTVV.

J is TRBJ2-7 and V is TRBV5-1, with D perhaps matching TRBD2 (5 bases). The CDR3 extends over 14 amino acids. Trimming pared 2 bases from V and 2 bases from J, leaving 11 bases between. Germline V gene data show CDR1 as SGHRS and CDR2 as YFSETQ. DNA of the CDR3: TGCGCCAGCAGCTTCCCCGGGATTCCCTACGAGCAGTACTTC. Translated, it gives CASSFPGIPYEQYF. The full variable domain, with the rest looked up from reference TRBV5-1 and TRBJ2-7, is KAGVTQTPRYLIKTRGQQVTLSCSPISGHRSVSWYQQTPGQGLQFLFEYFSETQRNKGNFPGRFSGRQFSNSRSEMNVSTLELGDSALYLCASSFPGIPYEQYFGPGTRLTVT.

The chain is built from TRBV18 and TRBJ2-5, with TRBD1 matching 10 bases. The ends lost 3 bases at V and 7 bases at J; junction bases unmatched: 5. Germline V lookup: CDR1 KGHSH, CDR2 LQKENI. This CDR3 has 14 amino acids. The CDR3 loop reads CASSPGQGTGTQYF. CDR3 coding DNA: TGTGCCAGCTCACCGGGACAGGGGACGGGGACCCAGTACTTC.

The chain recombines TRBV15 with TRBJ2-7, with unresolved D. V was shortened by 2 bases and J by 6 bases, with 14 bases between the two germline ends. The germline gives CDR1 LNHNV, CDR2 YYDKDF (reference sequence). CDR3 length: 14 residues. CDR3 region: CATSRLPLSSEQYF. In DNA form, the CDR3 reads TGTGCCACCAGCAGACTCCCTTTATCGAGCGAGCAGTACTTC.